These 27 T cell receptor beta chains originate from one sample sequenced in a study of shared clonotypes between healthy human individuals. The table came from immunoSEQ multiplex PCR; TCRdb's copy has only in-frame clones and leaves some out. The sample consists of 950,000 to 1,300,000 clones, about 75% of them appearing once. The sequenced material came from memory CD4+ T cells sorted from blood. Noted subset: CD45RA-negative fraction. All receptors come from a man in his late teens or twenties in good health.

The J gene is TRBJ1-2, the V gene TRBV28, with TRBD1 identical over 7 bases. The V gene end was trimmed by 6 bases and the J gene end by 8 bases; junction bases not matched to a gene: 12. Germline CDR1 reads MDHEN; CDR2 reads SYDVKM. CDR3 length equals 14 residues. CDR3 in amino acids: CASRLSSGGRGYTF. Written as DNA, the CDR3 is TGTGCCAGCAGACTGAGCTCAGGGGGAAGAGGCTACACCTTC.

Many counts were recorded for this clone. The rearrangement links TRBV2 to TRBJ2-7; D uncertain. Germline V gene lookup returns CDR1 SNHLY and CDR2 FYNNEI. This CDR3 contains 12 residues. The V and J ends lost 5 bases and 5 bases respectively, with 10 bases between them. The CDR3 sequence: CASSFRGDEQYF. CDR3 bases: TGTGCCAGCAGTTTCCGAGGTGACGAGCAGTACTTC. The full variable domain, completed using reference TRBV2 and TRBJ2-7, is EPEVTQTPSHQVTQMGQEVILRCVPISNHLYFYWYRQILGQKVEFLVSFYNNEISEKSEIFDDQFSVERPDGSNFTLKIRSTKLEDSAMYFCASSFRGDEQYFGPGTRLTVT.

Of note for this clone: The same CDR3 can be traced to other DNA sequences in this sample. The chain links TRBV20-1 to TRBJ1-1, with D unresolved. V gave up 3 bases and J gave up 2 bases, with 4 bases separating them. The CDR3 runs to 11 residues. CDR1 and CDR2 (germline): DFQATT, SNEGSKA (reference sequence). The CDR3 sequence is CSARSNTEAFF. The CDR3 DNA follows: TGCAGTGCTAGGTCCAACACTGAAGCTTTCTTT.

This clone was found many times. The same CDR3 is also encoded by other DNA sequences in this sample. The chain recombines TRBV18 with TRBJ1-2; TRBD1 aligns across 9 bases. The germline V gene encodes CDR1 KGHSH and CDR2 LQKENI. V was clipped by 3 bases and J by 5 bases; unmatched bases: 1. The CDR3 sequence is 13 residues long. In DNA form, the CDR3 reads TGTGCCAGCTCACCGGACAGGGGATATGGCTACACCTTC. This translates into CASSPDRGYGYTF.

Turning to this clone: The same CDR3 arises from other DNA sequences in this sample as well. The chain links TRBV5-6 to TRBJ2-5, with 9 bases identical to TRBD1. Looked up from germline, CDR1 is SGHDT and CDR2 is YYEEEE. The length of the CDR3 is 15 residues. Trimming took 2 bases from V and 1 from J; bases not matched to a gene: 3. The CDR3 bases are TGTGCCAGCAGCTTAGACAGGGGGGTCCAAGAGACCCAGTACTTC. It translates to CASSLDRGVQETQYF.

The V and J genes are TRBV11-2 and TRBJ2-7; a weak D match, TRBD2 (5 bases). V was cut by 5 bases and J by 5 bases, with 19 bases left in between. Germline loops: CDR1 SGHAT, CDR2 FQNNGV. CDR3 length: 15 residues. This CDR3 reads CASSPLPGSVHEQYF. DNA of the CDR3: TGTGCCAGCAGCCCCCTACCCGGTAGCGTCCACGAGCAGTACTTC. Together with reference TRBV11-2 and TRBJ2-7, the CDR3 gives the full variable domain: EAGVAQSPRYKIIEKRQSVAFWCNPISGHATLYWYQQILGQGPKLLIQFQNNGVVDDSQLPKDRFSAERLKGVDSTLKIQPAKLEDSAVYLCASSPLPGSVHEQYFGPGTRLTVT.

V is TRBV7-2 and J is TRBJ2-3; D remains ambiguous. V lost 3 bases and J lost 4, with 8 bases in between. This CDR3 is 13 amino acids long. Per germline, CDR1 SGHTA and CDR2 FQGNSA. The CDR3 region is CASSFIQADTQYF. The CDR3 DNA is TGTGCCAGCAGCTTCATTCAAGCAGATACGCAGTATTTT.

This clone occurred a few times. The chain recombines TRBV19 with TRBJ2-1, with D uncertain. CDR3 length: 16 residues. Germline CDR1 is LNHDA and CDR2 is SQIVND (reference sequence). Between the trimmed V and J ends, which lost 2 bases and 0 bases, there was a span of 11 bases. In DNA form, the CDR3 reads TGTGCCAGTAGTATATCCGGGCAGAGCTCCTACAATGAGCAGTTCTTC. It encodes CASSISGQSSYNEQFF.

This chain links TRBV7-2 with TRBJ2-1, with 13 bases matching TRBD2. There are 15 residues in the CDR3. The germline gives CDR1 SGHTA, CDR2 FQGNSA. V was clipped by 1 base and J by 10 bases; unmatched bases: 4. In DNA, the CDR3 is TGTGCCAGCAGCTTAGGCGGGACTAGCGGGATCGAGCAGTTCTTC. Amino acids: CASSLGGTSGIEQFF.

Written as DNA, the CDR3 is TGTGCCAGCAGCGTGGGGACAGTTAGCAATCAGCCCCAGCATTTT. Translation: CASSVGTVSNQPQHF. V and J are TRBV21-1 and TRBJ1-5; the table's D call TRBD1 went unverified against the DNA. TRBV21-1 is an annotated pseudogene. The CDR3 covers 15 residues.

This clone occurred a few times. J is TRBJ1-2 and V is TRBV5-6; tentative D call: TRBD1 (5 bases). The CDR3 loop spans 13 amino acids. Trimming shortened V by 2 bases and J by 6 bases, and 11 bases separated the two germline ends. Germline V gene lookup returns CDR1 SGHDT and CDR2 YYEEEE. The CDR3 DNA reads TGTGCCAGCAGCTTAAGGGCAGGGAATGGCTACACCTTC. Translated, it gives CASSLRAGNGYTF.

This chain joins TRBV10-2 and TRBJ2-2; 9 bases line up with TRBD1. The germline V gene encodes CDR1 WSHSY and CDR2 SAAADI. The length of the CDR3 is 14 residues. Trimming removed 6 bases from V and 5 bases from J; junction bases left unmatched: 4. The DNA for the CDR3 is TGCGCCAGCAGCGGGACAGGGTGGACCGGGGAGCTGTTTTTT. It codes for CASSGTGWTGELFF.

The CDR3 nucleotides read TGTGCCAGCAGCCCGGTTTTGGGGGAGTCGATTACCGGGGAGCTGTTTTTT. The encoded protein is CASSPVLGESITGELFF. This chain joins TRBV5-4 and TRBJ2-2; possibly TRBD1 or TRBD2 for D (5 bases each). The ends were cut back, 4 bases at V and 5 bases at J, with 21 bases in the middle. Germline-derived CDR1 and CDR2 are SGHNT and YYREEE (reference sequence). CDR3 length: 17 amino acids.

The V call is TRBV19, the J call TRBJ2-2, with D unresolved. This CDR3 is 15 amino acids long. CDR1 and CDR2 (germline): LNHDA, SQIVND (reference sequence). V lost 0 bases, J lost 6 bases, and 11 bases lay in between. CDR3 nucleotides: TGTGCCAGTAGTATAGATCGTAGCAGGTCCGGGGAGCTGTTTTTT. Its translation is CASSIDRSRSGELFF.

The rearrangement joins TRBV6-1 to TRBJ2-2; the D gene is possibly TRBD2 (7 bases). The length of the CDR3 is 20 residues. The V end lost 2 bases, the J end lost 7 bases, and 29 bases lay between the germline ends. In germline, CDR1 is MNHNS, CDR2 SASEGT. CDR3 region: CASSESRNLQGAGRIGELFF. The CDR3 bases are TGTGCCAGCAGTGAATCCCGGAACCTACAGGGAGCGGGGAGGATCGGGGAGCTGTTTTTT.

The rearrangement links TRBV7-6 to TRBJ2-2; D might be TRBD1 (5 bases). The CDR3 contains 15 residues. The V end lost 2 bases, the J end lost 4 bases, and 11 bases lay between the germline ends. Looked up from germline, CDR1 is SGHVS and CDR2 is FNYEAQ. DNA for the CDR3: TGTGCCAGCAGCTTAATGCAGGGTACCACCGGGGAGCTGTTTTTT. This gives the protein CASSLMQGTTGELFF.

The genes are TRBV7-9 and TRBJ2-5; either TRBD1 or TRBD2 may supply D (5 bases each). There are 14 residues in the CDR3. Germline CDR1 is SEHNR and CDR2 is FQNEAQ (reference sequence). Trimming pared 5 bases from V and 3 bases from J, leaving 13 bases between. CDR3 region: CASSRLGPKETQYF. The CDR3 bases are TGTGCCAGCAGCCGACTGGGACCAAAAGAGACCCAGTACTTC.

The chain is built from TRBV13 and TRBJ2-3, with 10 nucleotides matching TRBD2. Germline V lookup: CDR1 PRHDT, CDR2 FYEKMQ (reference sequence). V shed 5 bases and J 12 bases; nucleotides not matched to a gene: 5. The CDR3 runs to 12 residues. The CDR3 nucleotides read TGTGCCAGCAGCCCATCACTAGCGGGACAGTATTTT. Its protein product is CASSPSLAGQYF.

The chain joins TRBV28 to TRBJ2-3, with D perhaps TRBD1 (5 bases). CDR1 and CDR2 (germline): MDHEN, SYDVKM. V dropped 2 bases and J dropped 0 bases, with 9 bases sitting between them. The CDR3 is made up of 15 amino acids. In DNA form, the CDR3 reads TGTGCCAGCAGTTTAAGACAGACTAGCACAGATACGCAGTATTTT. Translated: CASSLRQTSTDTQYF.

In its sample, this clone was seen once. The V gene is TRBV28, the J gene TRBJ2-5, with D perhaps being TRBD1 or TRBD2 (5 bases each). The V gene's germline CDR1 is MDHEN and CDR2 SYDVKM. V was trimmed by 0 bases and J by 1 base, leaving 18 bases between them. This CDR3 contains 18 residues. This chain's CDR3 is CASSLWGKGRDPQETQYF. The CDR3 nucleotides are TGTGCCAGCAGTTTATGGGGGAAGGGCAGGGACCCCCAAGAGACCCAGTACTTC.

This clone was seen more than once but under ten times. The V call is TRBV5-1, the J call TRBJ2-2; 10 bases map to TRBD1. Germline values: CDR1 SGHRS, CDR2 YFSETQ. The CDR3 runs 15 residues. V gave up 4 bases and J gave up 4 bases; unmatched junction bases: 4. CDR3 loop: CASSVGQGSTGELFF. CDR3 nucleotide sequence: TGCGCCAGCAGCGTGGGACAGGGGAGCACCGGGGAGCTGTTTTTT.

The chain carries TRBV7-2 and TRBJ1-1; 8 nucleotides align to TRBD1. The V segment lost 1 base and the J segment 8 bases; nucleotides outside the gene matches: 9. Germline CDR1 is SGHTA and CDR2 is FQGNSA. The CDR3 has 15 residues. The CDR3 spells CASSLVSGTGAEAFF. DNA of the CDR3: TGTGCCAGCAGCTTAGTTAGCGGGACAGGTGCCGAAGCTTTCTTT.

Ten or more counts support this clone. The CDR3: CASSQDPASRTDTQYF. The DNA of the CDR3 is TGCGCCAGCAGCCAAGATCCAGCGTCCCGCACAGATACGCAGTATTTT. The rearrangement uses TRBV4-1 and TRBJ2-3, with D hard to call. V lost 0 bases and J 1 base, leaving 11 bases between the germline ends. This CDR3 spans 16 amino acids. Germline CDR1 is MGHRA and CDR2 is YSYEKL.

This clone was counted once. J is TRBJ2-5 and V is TRBV10-3; D may be TRBD1 (5 bases). Germline CDR1 reads ENHRY; CDR2 reads SYGVKD. The CDR3 sequence is 13 residues long. The V and J ends lost 5 bases and 1 base respectively, with 8 bases between them. The CDR3 coding sequence is TGTGCCATCAGTCCAGGGCCCCAAGAGACCCAGTACTTC. It translates to CAISPGPQETQYF.

The chain joins TRBV14 to TRBJ2-1; 10 bases map to TRBD2. The CDR3 has 16 amino acids. Looked up from germline, CDR1 is SGHDN and CDR2 is FVKESK. V shed 4 bases, J shed 6 bases, and the junction held 9 bases outside the gene matches. The CDR3 protein is CASSPPPSGRGNEQFF. In DNA, the CDR3 is TGTGCCAGCAGCCCCCCCCCAAGCGGGAGGGGCAATGAGCAGTTCTTC.

The chain has TRBV30 and TRBJ1-2; D is unresolved. V lost 0 bases to trimming and J lost 4 bases, with 12 bases between them. CDR1 and CDR2 from the germline V gene are GTSNPN and SVGIG (reference sequence). This CDR3 comprises 14 residues. CDR3 residues: CAWSVVSMGYGYTF. Here the CDR3 DNA reads TGTGCCTGGAGTGTTGTGTCGATGGGCTATGGCTACACCTTC.

This clone appeared once. The chain combines TRBV6-6 with TRBJ1-2; the match to TRBD1 covers 9 bases. Unmatched junction bases numbered 6, after V lost 6 bases and J lost 7 bases. Germline CDR1 is MNHNY and CDR2 is SVGAGI (reference sequence). CDR3 length: 13 amino acids. The CDR3 sequence is CASSSQGASGYTF. The DNA for the CDR3 is TGTGCCAGCAGCTCACAGGGGGCTAGTGGCTACACCTTC.